This T cell receptor (beta chain) was sequenced for a study of T cells in localized non-small cell lung cancer. The CDR3 has 15 residues. V lost 5 bases and J 0 bases, leaving 11 bases between the germline ends. The germline CDR1 and CDR2 sequences are SGHVS and FQNEAQ. The method was immunoSEQ multiplex PCR; TCRdb's version includes in-frame clones alone and lacks a portion of them. This table has more than 70,000 clones, approximately 85% appearing once. The chain has TRBV7-8 and TRBJ1-3; D is uncertain. This specimen consisted of peripheral blood, obtained before any cancer treatment. The source is a man between 40 and 69 years old with stage I lung adenocarcinoma. CDR3: CASSDRRFSGNTIYF. In DNA form, the CDR3 reads TGTGCCAGCAGCGATAGGAGATTCTCTGGAAACACCATATATTTT.